The 24 T cell receptor beta chains presented below share a single source sample, sequenced in a study of blood T cells in healthy people across ages. With a J-beta primer mix and a sample-barcoded 5' primer, a second PCR ran 7 to 11 cycles. TCRdb re-derived calls from the 5' RACE reads in MiXCR, one entry per CDR3 protein. Here the sample spans about 1.5 million distinct CDR3 sequences, roughly two fifths being singletons. The sequencing input was blood. The source of these receptors is a woman between 18 and 29 years old in good health.

The chain recombines TRBV20-1 with TRBJ1-6; TRBD1 might be the D (5 bases). The V gene's germline CDR1 is DFQATT and CDR2 SNEGSKA (reference sequence). The CDR3 runs 14 residues. The V and J ends lost 3 bases and 7 bases respectively, with 13 bases between them. CDR3 amino acids: CSASRDGINSPLHF. CDR3 coding DNA: TGCAGTGCTAGCCGGGACGGAATAAATTCACCCCTCCACTTT.

J is TRBJ2-4 and V is TRBV2; 8 nucleotides match TRBD1. V dropped 4 bases and J dropped 0; count of bases not matched to a gene: 5. The CDR3 covers 16 residues. Germline V gene lookup returns CDR1 SNHLY and CDR2 FYNNEI. The CDR3 bases are TGTGCCAGCAGTGGAGGGACAGGTTTAGCCAAAAACATTCAGTACTTC. It encodes CASSGGTGLAKNIQYF.

This clonotype was counted a few times. This chain uses TRBV24-1 with TRBJ2-3; D is tentatively TRBD1 or TRBD2 (5 bases each). The CDR3 loop spans 15 amino acids. Looked up from germline, CDR1 is KGHDR and CDR2 is SFDVKD. The V gene lost 2 bases and the J gene lost 1 base, with 9 bases spanning the gap. CDR3 in DNA: TGTGCCACCAGTGATTCCCGAGGGGGCACAGATACGCAGTATTTT. It encodes CATSDSRGGTDTQYF.

The rearrangement uses TRBV6-5 and TRBJ1-5; 7 bases line up with TRBD1. Looked up from germline, CDR1 is MNHEY and CDR2 is SVGAGI. The V segment lost 4 bases and the J segment 4 bases; nucleotides outside the gene matches: 10. The CDR3 sequence is 16 residues long. The CDR3 nucleotides read TGTGCCAGCAGTTCCGTGACAGGGTTGAGGAATCAGCCCCAGCATTTT. It codes for CASSSVTGLRNQPQHF.

The chain combines TRBV7-2 with TRBJ1-1, with a weak D call TRBD1 (5 bases). Germline values: CDR1 SGHTA, CDR2 FQGNSA. The CDR3 length is 14 residues. The ends were cut back, 1 base at V and 4 bases at J, with 10 bases in the middle. The CDR3 sequence: CASSLGTWFTEAFF. Written as DNA, the CDR3 is TGTGCCAGCAGCTTAGGGACATGGTTCACTGAAGCTTTCTTT.

This rearrangement joins TRBV20-1 to TRBJ1-5; the match to TRBD1 covers 9 bases. CDR3 length: 15 amino acids. The trim removed 6 bases at V and 8 bases at J, leaving 14 bases unmatched. CDR1 is DFQATT and CDR2 is SNEGSKA in the germline V gene (reference sequence). This chain's CDR3 is CSARLLQGASEPQHF. The CDR3 DNA follows: TGCAGTGCCCGATTACTACAGGGGGCGTCGGAGCCCCAGCATTTT.

The sample holds one count of this clonotype. This chain uses TRBV27 with TRBJ2-5; D unresolved. Germline loops: CDR1 MNHEY, CDR2 SMNVEV (reference sequence). CDR3 length: 13 amino acids. Trimming removed 0 bases at V and 11 bases at J, with 13 bases between. The CDR3 sequence: CASSLSGSAEQYF. The CDR3 region has the DNA TGTGCCAGCAGTTTATCTGGCAGTGCAGAGCAGTACTTC.

The sample holds a few counts of this clonotype. The rearrangement joins TRBV29-1 to TRBJ2-5; 7 nucleotides agree with TRBD1. V shed 6 bases, J shed 2 bases, and the junction held 6 bases outside the gene matches. This CDR3 comprises 13 residues. Germline CDR1 is SQVTM and CDR2 is ANQGSEA. The CDR3 DNA reads TGCAGCGTCCAAGGGGGACAGCAAGAGACCCAGTACTTC. This encodes CSVQGGQQETQYF.

V gene TRBV12-3 or TRBV12-4 combines with J gene TRBJ2-1; D is unclear. The CDR3 length is 16 residues. V lost 4 bases and J 4 bases, leaving 17 bases between the germline ends. The CDR3 loop reads CASSSIGQATYNEQFF. The CDR3 DNA reads TGTGCCAGCAGTTCCATCGGGCAGGCAACTTACAATGAGCAGTTCTTC.

The J gene is TRBJ2-7, the V gene TRBV14; 8 nucleotides align to TRBD1. With V trimmed by 1 base and J by 5 bases, 10 bases remained unmatched. The length of the CDR3 is 16 residues. Germline V lookup: CDR1 SGHDN, CDR2 FVKESK. This chain's CDR3 is CASSQGPTGVYNEQYF. The CDR3 nucleotides read TGTGCCAGCAGCCAAGGGCCGACAGGGGTATACAACGAGCAGTACTTC.

As for this clonotype: A much larger clone differs from this one at a single base, so this may be a read error. The chain is built from TRBV4-1 and TRBJ2-1; D call uncertain. Germline V gene data show CDR1 as MGHRA and CDR2 as YSYEKL. This CDR3 is built from 15 residues. Trimming took off 0 bases at V and 0 bases at J, with 6 bases between the two ends. CDR3: CASSQDWLSYNEQFF. The CDR3 nucleotides read TGCGCCAGCAGCCAAGATTGGCTCTCCTACAATGAGCAGTTCTTC.

The V gene is TRBV6-1, the J gene TRBJ2-3; the D gene could be TRBD1 or TRBD2 (5 bases each). Germline lookup yields CDR1 MNHNS and CDR2 SASEGT. This CDR3 has 13 amino acids. The V and J ends lost 9 bases and 2 bases respectively, with 12 bases between them. As DNA, the CDR3 is TGTGCCAGTAGGGTCGGGACCACAGATACGCAGTATTTT. Translation gives CASRVGTTDTQYF.

This clonotype turned up a few times. This chain links TRBV20-1 with TRBJ1-6; D ambiguous. The germline V gene has CDR1 DFQATT and CDR2 SNEGSKA (reference sequence). The CDR3 consists of 14 residues. With 3 bases removed from V and 0 bases from J, the gap between germline ends came to 6 bases. CDR3: CSASPSSYNSPLHF. Written as DNA, the CDR3 is TGCAGTGCTAGTCCGAGCTCCTATAATTCACCCCTCCACTTT.

The chain uses TRBV5-1 and TRBJ2-7, with 8 nucleotides matching TRBD2. Looked up from germline, CDR1 is SGHRS and CDR2 is YFSETQ. This CDR3 region has 15 residues. The V segment lost 5 bases and the J segment 4 bases; nucleotides outside the gene matches: 11. Here the CDR3 reads CASRRRLATLYEQYF. The CDR3 DNA reads as TGCGCCAGCAGACGTAGACTAGCGACACTTTACGAGCAGTACTTC.

This clonotype was seen more than once but under ten times. CDR3 sequence: CASSSGINYEQYF. DNA of the CDR3: TGTGCCAGCAGTTCAGGGATAAACTACGAGCAGTACTTC. The J gene is TRBJ2-4, the V gene TRBV27; possibly TRBD1 for D (5 bases). The end of the DNA fits TRBJ2-7 better, so the J call may be wrong. CDR1 MNHEY and CDR2 SMNVEV come from the germline V gene (reference sequence). The CDR3 has 13 residues.

The V and J genes are TRBV29-1 and TRBJ2-5, with D tentatively TRBD1 (6 bases). Germline V gene data show CDR1 as SQVTM and CDR2 as ANQGSEA. Trimming took 1 base from V and 5 from J, leaving 14 bases between them. The CDR3 contains 14 residues. DNA of the CDR3: TGCAGCGTTGAAGGAGGCCAGGGGCGTGAGACCCAGTACTTC. This codes for CSVEGGQGRETQYF.

In its sample, this clonotype was seen a few times. The rearrangement joins TRBV7-2 to TRBJ2-7; 7 positions agree with TRBD2. CDR1 and CDR2 from the germline V gene are SGHTA and FQGNSA. Losses at the gene ends were 5 bases for V and 3 bases for J; bases not matched to a gene: 13. The CDR3 consists of 16 residues. CDR3 residues: CASSTSTSRPNYEQYF. In nucleotides, the CDR3 is TGTGCCAGCAGCACTTCGACTAGCAGACCTAACTACGAGCAGTACTTC.

The table lists this clonotype with a count of one. V and J are TRBV12-3 or TRBV12-4 and TRBJ1-5; D perhaps matches TRBD1 (5 bases). The germline V and J ends were trimmed by 3 bases and 0 bases, with 12 bases remaining between them. The CDR3 has 16 residues. For the CDR3, the DNA is TGTGCCAGCAGTTTTTTTGGGGGGAATAGCAATCAGCCCCAGCATTTT. Amino acids: CASSFFGGNSNQPQHF.

This clonotype has a handful of counts. The J gene is TRBJ2-3, the V gene TRBV28; TRBD2 matches 8 bases. V lost 3 bases and J lost 2; bases outside the gene matches: 7. Germline CDR1 and CDR2: MDHEN and SYDVKM. The CDR3 spans 16 residues. The CDR3 loop is CASSLELADPTDTQYF. The CDR3 nucleotides read TGTGCCAGCAGTTTGGAACTAGCGGACCCCACAGATACGCAGTATTTT.

Turning to this clonotype: No conserved phenylalanine or tryptophan is present at the end of the CDR3, so a read error is the likely explanation. The rearrangement joins TRBV20-1 to TRBJ2-1, with D possibly being TRBD2 (5 bases). Trimming shortened V by 5 bases and J by 4 bases, and 9 bases separated the two germline ends. Germline assignment: CDR1 DFQATT and CDR2 SNEGSKA (reference sequence). This CDR3 contains 12 residues. The CDR3 DNA reads as TGCAGTGCTCCACGGGGTTACAATGAGCAGTTCTTA. Its protein is CSAPRGYNEQFL.

This clonotype was detected only a few times. This sequence joins TRBV5-6 and TRBJ2-1; D perhaps matches TRBD1 (5 bases). The V gene lost 6 bases and the J gene lost 5 bases, with 21 bases spanning the gap. This CDR3 contains 16 residues. Germline-derived CDR1 and CDR2 are SGHDT and YYEEEE. CDR3 DNA sequence: TGTGCCAGCAACTGGGCCCCCAGGGTCGAGGACAATGAGCAGTTCTTC. This codes for CASNWAPRVEDNEQFF.

The table lists this clonotype with a few counts. This chain links TRBV7-9 with TRBJ1-2; 10 bases align to TRBD1. Germline V CDR1 and CDR2: SEHNR, FQNEAQ (reference sequence). V trimming: 6 bases; J trimming: 4 bases; junction bases outside the gene matches: 8. The CDR3 has 15 residues. DNA of the CDR3: TGTGCCAGCAGACCGGACAGGGGGATTCTCTATGGCTACACCTTC. This sequence encodes CASRPDRGILYGYTF.

The rearrangement joins TRBV4-1 to TRBJ2-1; 7 bases are a match to TRBD2. This CDR3 spans 17 amino acids. Looked up from germline, CDR1 is MGHRA and CDR2 is YSYEKL. V shed 3 bases and J 4 bases; nucleotides not matched to a gene: 12. CDR3: CASSQSSGSGEYNEQFF. The CDR3 bases are TGCGCCAGCAGCCAGTCCTCTGGGAGCGGGGAATACAATGAGCAGTTCTTC.

The table lists this clonotype with a few counts. The chain has TRBV30 and TRBJ1-1; the D is unclear. The germline gives CDR1 GTSNPN, CDR2 SVGIG (reference sequence). V was clipped by 4 bases and J by 5 bases, with 11 bases between them. The CDR3 covers 12 residues. CDR3 region: CAWILAGTEAFF. CDR3 coding DNA: TGTGCCTGGATTCTGGCGGGGACTGAAGCTTTCTTT.